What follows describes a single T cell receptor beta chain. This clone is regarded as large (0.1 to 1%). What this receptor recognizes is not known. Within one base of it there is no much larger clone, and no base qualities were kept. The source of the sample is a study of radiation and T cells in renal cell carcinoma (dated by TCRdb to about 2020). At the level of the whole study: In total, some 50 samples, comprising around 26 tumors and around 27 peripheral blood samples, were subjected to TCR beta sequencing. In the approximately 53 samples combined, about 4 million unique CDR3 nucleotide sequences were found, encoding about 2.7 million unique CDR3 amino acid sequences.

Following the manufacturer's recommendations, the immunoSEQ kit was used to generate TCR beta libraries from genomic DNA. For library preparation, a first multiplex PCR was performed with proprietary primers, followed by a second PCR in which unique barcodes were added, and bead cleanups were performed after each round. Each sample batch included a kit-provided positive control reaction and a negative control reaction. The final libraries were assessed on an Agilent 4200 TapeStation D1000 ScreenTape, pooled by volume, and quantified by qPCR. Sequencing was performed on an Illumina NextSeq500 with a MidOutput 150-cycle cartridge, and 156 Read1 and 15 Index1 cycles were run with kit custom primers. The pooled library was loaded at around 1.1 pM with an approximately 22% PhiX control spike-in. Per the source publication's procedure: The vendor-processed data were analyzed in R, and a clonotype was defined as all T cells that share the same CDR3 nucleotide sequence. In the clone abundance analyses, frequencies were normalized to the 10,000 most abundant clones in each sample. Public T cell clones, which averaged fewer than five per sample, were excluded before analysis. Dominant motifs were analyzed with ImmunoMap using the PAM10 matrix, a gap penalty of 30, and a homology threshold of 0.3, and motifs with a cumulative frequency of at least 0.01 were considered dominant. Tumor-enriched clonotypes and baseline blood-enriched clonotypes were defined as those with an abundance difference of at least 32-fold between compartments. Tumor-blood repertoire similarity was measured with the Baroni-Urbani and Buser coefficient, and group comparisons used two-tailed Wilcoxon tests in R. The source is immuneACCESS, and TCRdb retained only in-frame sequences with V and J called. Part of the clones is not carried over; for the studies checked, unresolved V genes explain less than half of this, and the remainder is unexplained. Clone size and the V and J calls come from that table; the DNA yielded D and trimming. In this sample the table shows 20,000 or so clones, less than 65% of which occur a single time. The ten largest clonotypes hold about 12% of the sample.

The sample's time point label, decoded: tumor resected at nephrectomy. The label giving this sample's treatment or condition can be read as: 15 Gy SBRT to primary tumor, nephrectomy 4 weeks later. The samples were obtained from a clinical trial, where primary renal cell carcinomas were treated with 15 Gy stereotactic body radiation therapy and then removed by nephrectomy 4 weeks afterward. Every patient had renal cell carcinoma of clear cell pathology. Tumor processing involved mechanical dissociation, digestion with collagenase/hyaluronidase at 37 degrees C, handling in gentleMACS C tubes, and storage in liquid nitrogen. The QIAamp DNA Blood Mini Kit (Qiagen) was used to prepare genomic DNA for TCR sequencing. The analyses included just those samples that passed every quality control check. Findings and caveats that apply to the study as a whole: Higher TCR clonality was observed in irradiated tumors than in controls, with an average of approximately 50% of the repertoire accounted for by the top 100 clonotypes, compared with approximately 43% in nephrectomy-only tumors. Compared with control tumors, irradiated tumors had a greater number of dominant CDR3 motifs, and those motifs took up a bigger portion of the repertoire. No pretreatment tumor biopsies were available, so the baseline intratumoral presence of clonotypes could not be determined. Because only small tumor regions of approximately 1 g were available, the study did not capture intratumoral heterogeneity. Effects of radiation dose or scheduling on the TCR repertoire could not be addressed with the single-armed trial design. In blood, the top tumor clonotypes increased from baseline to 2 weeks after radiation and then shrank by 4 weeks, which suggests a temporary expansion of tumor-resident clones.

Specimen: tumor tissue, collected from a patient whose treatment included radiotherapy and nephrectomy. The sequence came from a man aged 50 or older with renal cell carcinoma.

The nucleotide sequence reads TGCGCCAGCAGCCAAGGTGTAAGACACACCGGGGAGCTGTTTTTT. The resulting protein is CASSQGVRHTGELFF. The receptor chain draws on TRBV4-1 and TRBJ2-2, with no confident D gene call. CDR1 MGHRA and CDR2 YSYEKL are derived from the germline V gene. V and J lose 1 base and 3 bases, and a span of 9 bases separates them. From the cysteine through the phenylalanine, the CDR3 covers 15 amino acids. Just the 45-base CDR3 DNA is kept, in frame starting at base 1.